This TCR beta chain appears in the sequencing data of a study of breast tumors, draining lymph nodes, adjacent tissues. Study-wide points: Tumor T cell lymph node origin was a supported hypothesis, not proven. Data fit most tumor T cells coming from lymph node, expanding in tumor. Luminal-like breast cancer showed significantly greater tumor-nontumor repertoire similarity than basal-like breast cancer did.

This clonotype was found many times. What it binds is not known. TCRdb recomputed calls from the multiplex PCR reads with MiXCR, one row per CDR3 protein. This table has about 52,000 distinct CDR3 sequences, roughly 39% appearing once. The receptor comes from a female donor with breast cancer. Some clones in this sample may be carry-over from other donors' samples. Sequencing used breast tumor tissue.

CDR3 nucleotide sequence: TGTGCCAGCAGCGCTCTCGGCAGGACTACCTTTGAAGAGACCCAGTACTTC. Translated: CASSALGRTTFEETQYF. The chain employs TRBV13 and TRBJ2-5, with D possibly matching TRBD2 (6 bases). The CDR3 has 17 residues. Per the germline V gene, CDR1 is PRHDT and CDR2 is FYEKMQ (reference sequence). Trimming pared 5 bases from V and 3 bases from J, leaving 22 bases between.